Listed below are T cell receptor beta chains from one sample, sequenced in a study of T-cell memory formation after mild COVID-19. TCRdb called the 5' RACE reads again in MiXCR, with one record for every CDR3 protein. The data show approximately 89,000 distinct CDR3 sequences, 9.5% to 15% seen once. The sequenced sample was PBMCs or a T cell subset sorted from them (not recorded which). The source is a man aged 18 to 29 who had mild COVID-19 (a few samples of this study predate the infection). Cell type and time point are not known. Each CDR3 is given with its conserved first and last residue. The order of the fields is J gene, clone size, D gene, V gene, CDR3 DNA, CDR3 protein. The D gene is left open where the match is weak. The size of a clone is reported for some rows only, either as once, few or many, or as a class for expanded clones.

J: TRBJ2-3
size: few
D: TRBD2
V: TRBV12-3/TRBV12-4
DNA: TGTGCCAGCAGATTAGCGGGGGGGTCCACAGATACGCAGTATTTT
CDR3: CASRLAGGSTDTQYF

J: TRBJ2-3
size: .
D: .
V: TRBV20-1
DNA: TGCAGTGCCCTCTACGATACGCAGTATTTT
CDR3: CSALYDTQYF

J: TRBJ2-2
size: few
D: .
V: TRBV4-3
DNA: TGCGCCAGCAGCCAAGATGTGGTGGGCAGTTACACCGGGGAGCTGTTTTTT
CDR3: CASSQDVVGSYTGELFF

J: TRBJ2-1
size: .
D: .
V: TRBV27
DNA: TGTGCCAGCGCAGTCGGGGGGCAGTTCAATGAGCAGTTCTTC
CDR3: CASAVGGQFNEQFF

J: TRBJ1-2
size: few
D: TRBD1
V: TRBV18
DNA: TGTGCCAGCTCACCGACCCGGGACAGGGGAATTGACTATGGCTACACCTTC
CDR3: CASSPTRDRGIDYGYTF

J: TRBJ1-4
size: .
D: .
V: TRBV12-3/TRBV12-4
DNA: TGTGCCAGCAGTCCCGGGGGCTTTGAAAAACTGTTTTTT
CDR3: CASSPGGFEKLFF

J: TRBJ2-2
size: .
D: .
V: TRBV29-1
DNA: TGCAGCGTTGTGCGGCACACCGGGGAGCTGTTTTTT
CDR3: CSVVRHTGELFF

J: TRBJ1-1
size: many
D: .
V: TRBV5-4
DNA: TGTGCCAGCAGGCGCATAGGGGGACAAAAGAACACTGAAGCTTTCTTT
CDR3: CASRRIGGQKNTEAFF

J: TRBJ1-1
size: .
D: .
V: TRBV10-1
DNA: TGCGCCAGCAGTGGGGACCCCGGCAGCACTGAAGCTTTCTTT
CDR3: CASSGDPGSTEAFF

J: TRBJ1-2
size: few
D: .
V: TRBV12-3/TRBV12-4
DNA: TGTGCCAGCACTCCGGGGTATGGCTACACCTTC
CDR3: CASTPGYGYTF

J: TRBJ2-3
size: few
D: .
V: TRBV7-2
DNA: TGTGCCAGTCGGCTAGGGGCTACCAGCACAGATACGCAGTATTTT
CDR3: CASRLGATSTDTQYF

J: TRBJ1-1
size: few
D: .
V: TRBV2
DNA: TGTGCCAGAAGGAACCGGGGGGAGGATGGTGAAGCTTTCTTT
CDR3: CARRNRGEDGEAFF

J: TRBJ2-5
size: .
D: TRBD2
V: TRBV6-5
DNA: TGTGCCAGCAGTTACTCGCCAGGGAGGGGTAGGGAGACCCAGTACTTC
CDR3: CASSYSPGRGRETQYF

J: TRBJ2-5
size: .
D: .
V: TRBV20-1
DNA: TGCAGTGCTACGGGCAGGGGCCAAGAGACCCAGTACTTC
CDR3: CSATGRGQETQYF

J: TRBJ2-2
size: .
D: .
V: TRBV9
DNA: TGTGCCAGCAGCGTTCCCGTCCCCGGGGAGCTGTTTTTT
CDR3: CASSVPVPGELFF

J: TRBJ1-5
size: few
D: .
V: TRBV27
DNA: TGTGCCAGCAGCCCTACAGGTAATAGCAATCAGCCCCAGCATTTT
CDR3: CASSPTGNSNQPQHF

J: TRBJ2-3
size: once
D: .
V: TRBV11-2
DNA: TGTGCCAGCAGGGAATCGGGCACAGATACGCAGTATTTT
CDR3: CASRESGTDTQYF

J: TRBJ1-5
size: few
D: .
V: TRBV4-1
DNA: TGCGCCAGCAGCCAACGAACGGGCAATCAGCCCCAGCATTTT
CDR3: CASSQRTGNQPQHF

J: TRBJ2-7
size: .
D: .
V: TRBV5-6
DNA: TGTGCCAGCAGCTTGGGGGGTGCGGAGGAACTCGACGAGCAGTACTTC
CDR3: CASSLGGAEELDEQYF